The 10 T cell receptor beta chains below all came from one sample that was sequenced in a study of OX40 agonist ivuxolimab in advanced cancers. Only in-frame clones appear in the TCRdb table, and some are missing; sequencing was by immunoSEQ multiplex PCR. The sample has 75,000 to 100,000 clones; around 86% are singletons. The source material was CD4+ or CD8+ T cells sorted from blood, sampled in a trial of the OX40 agonist ivuxolimab. The origin of the receptors is an adult with an advanced solid tumor such as melanoma, head and neck, liver or kidney cancer.

The rearrangement joins TRBV7-2 to TRBJ1-3; no clear D. The CDR3 consists of 15 residues. In germline, CDR1 is SGHTA, CDR2 FQGNSA. Trimming took 5 bases from V and 0 from J, leaving 11 bases between them. CDR3 amino acids: CASSDDGLSGNTIYF. CDR3 bases: TGTGCCAGCAGCGATGACGGCCTCTCTGGAAACACCATATATTTT.

This clone was counted a few times. This CDR3 is CASSVNRDYEQYV. The CDR3 DNA reads as TGTGCCAGCAGCGTAAACAGGGACTACGAGCAGTACGTC. The V call is TRBV11-2, the J call TRBJ2-7, with a weak D call TRBD1 (6 bases). Looked up from germline, CDR1 is SGHAT and CDR2 is FQNNGV. The CDR3 has 13 amino acids. V was trimmed by 5 bases and J by 3 bases, leaving 11 bases between them.

The chain joins TRBV5-5 to TRBJ1-3, with D perhaps TRBD1 (5 bases). CDR1 and CDR2 from the germline V gene are SGHKS and YYEKEE (reference sequence). The CDR3 is 16 amino acids. V was pared by 2 bases and J by 0 bases, with 12 bases between. CDR3 amino acids: CASSFTDSISGNTIYF. CDR3 DNA sequence: TGTGCCAGCAGCTTTACCGACAGCATCTCTGGAAACACCATATATTTT.

The count of this clone is one. V is TRBV5-5 and J is TRBJ1-3; TRBD1 might be the D (5 bases). With 4 bases removed from V and 0 bases from J, the gap between germline ends came to 11 bases. From germline, CDR1 is SGHKS and CDR2 YYEKEE (reference sequence). This CDR3 spans 15 amino acids. The CDR3 reads CASSLMGGSGNTIYF. The CDR3 region has the DNA TGTGCCAGCAGCCTGATGGGGGGCTCTGGAAACACCATATATTTT. Combining the CDR3 with reference TRBV5-5 and TRBJ1-3 gives the whole variable domain DAGVTQSPTHLIKTRGQQVTLRCSPISGHKSVSWYQQVLGQGPQFIFQYYEKEERGRGNFPDRFSARQFPNYSSELNVNALLLGDSALYLCASSLMGGSGNTIYFGEGSWLTVV.

The rearrangement uses TRBV2 and TRBJ2-3; D call uncertain. The CDR3 extends over 13 amino acids. V lost 2 bases and J lost 1, with 4 bases in between. CDR1 is SNHLY, CDR2 FYNNEI, per germline. The CDR3 here is CASSEWGTDTQYF. The CDR3 DNA sequence: TGTGCCAGCAGTGAATGGGGCACAGATACGCAGTATTTT.

The chain uses TRBV5-1 and TRBJ2-5; no firm D call. CDR3 length equals 12 residues. The V end was cut by 5 bases, the J end by 4 bases, with 9 bases between. Germline V gene data show CDR1 as SGHRS and CDR2 as YFSETQ. DNA of the CDR3: TGCGCCAGCAGAATTTCCGGAGAGACCCAGTACTTC. Protein: CASRISGETQYF.

In this sample, this clone turned up once. V gene TRBV5-4 combines with J gene TRBJ2-7, with D unresolved. The germline gives CDR1 SGHNT, CDR2 YYREEE (reference sequence). CDR3 size: 13 residues. V dropped 9 bases and J dropped 0 bases, with 13 bases sitting between them. The CDR3 region is CAIFTKNSYEQYF. The CDR3 coding sequence is TGTGCCATATTTACCAAAAACTCCTACGAGCAGTACTTC.

The chain links TRBV10-1 to TRBJ1-5; D perhaps matches TRBD1 (6 bases). CDR1 WNHNN and CDR2 SYGVQD come from the germline V gene (reference sequence). The V end lost 6 bases, the J end lost 3 bases, and 15 bases lay between the germline ends. This CDR3 has 15 amino acids. The chain's CDR3 is CASRVYGQFNQPQHF. CDR3 sequence (DNA): TGCGCCAGCAGGGTCTACGGACAGTTCAATCAGCCCCAGCATTTT.

This clone has a single count. The V gene is TRBV5-6, the J gene TRBJ1-1, with D tentatively TRBD1 (5 bases). Per germline, CDR1 SGHDT and CDR2 YYEEEE. Trimming cost V 4 bases and J 5 bases, with 18 bases left between them. CDR3 length: 15 residues. In nucleotides, the CDR3 is TGTGCCAGCAGCCCAGGGATCCTCCGGGGGACTGAAGCTTTCTTT. Translating it yields CASSPGILRGTEAFF.

The V call is TRBV11-3, the J call TRBJ2-2, with TRBD2 as a possible D gene (6 bases). The CDR3 is 15 amino acids. The V and J ends lost 6 bases and 8 bases respectively, with 19 bases between them. Germline V gene data show CDR1 as SGHNT and CDR2 as YENEEA. The CDR3 loop is CASSSGGGSRGELFF. DNA of the CDR3: TGTGCCAGCAGTTCAGGAGGAGGGAGTCGGGGGGAGCTGTTTTTT.